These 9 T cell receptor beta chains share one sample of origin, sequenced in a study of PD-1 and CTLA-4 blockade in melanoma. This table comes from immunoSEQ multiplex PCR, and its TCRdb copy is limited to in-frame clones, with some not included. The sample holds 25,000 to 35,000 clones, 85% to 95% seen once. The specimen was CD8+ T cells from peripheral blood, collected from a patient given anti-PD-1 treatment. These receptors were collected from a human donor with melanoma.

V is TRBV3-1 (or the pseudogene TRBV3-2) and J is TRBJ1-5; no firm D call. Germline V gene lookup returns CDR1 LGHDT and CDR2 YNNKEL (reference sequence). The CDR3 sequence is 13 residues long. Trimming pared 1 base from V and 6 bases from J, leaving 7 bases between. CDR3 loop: CASSQGWTQPQHF. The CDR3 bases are TGTGCCAGCAGCCAAGGGTGGACTCAGCCCCAGCATTTT.

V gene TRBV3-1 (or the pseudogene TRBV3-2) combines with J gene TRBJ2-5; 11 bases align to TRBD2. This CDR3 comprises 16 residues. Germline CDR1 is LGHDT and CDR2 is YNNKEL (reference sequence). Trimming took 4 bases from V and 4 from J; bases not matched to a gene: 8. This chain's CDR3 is CASSPRVAGGVETQYF. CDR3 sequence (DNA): TGTGCCAGCAGCCCTCGGGTAGCGGGAGGGGTAGAGACCCAGTACTTC.

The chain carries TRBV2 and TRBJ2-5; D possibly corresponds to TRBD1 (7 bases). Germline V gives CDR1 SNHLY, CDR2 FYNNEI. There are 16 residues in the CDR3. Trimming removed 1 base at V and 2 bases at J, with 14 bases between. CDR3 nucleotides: TGTGCCAGCAGTGAAGGTCAGGGGGAGGTTCAAGAGACCCAGTACTTC. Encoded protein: CASSEGQGEVQETQYF.

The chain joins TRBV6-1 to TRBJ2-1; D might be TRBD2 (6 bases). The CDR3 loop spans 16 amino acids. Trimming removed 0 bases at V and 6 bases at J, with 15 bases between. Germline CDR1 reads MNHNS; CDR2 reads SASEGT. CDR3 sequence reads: CASSEASGRFINEQFF. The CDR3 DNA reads TGTGCCAGCAGTGAAGCATCAGGGAGGTTTATCAATGAGCAGTTCTTC.

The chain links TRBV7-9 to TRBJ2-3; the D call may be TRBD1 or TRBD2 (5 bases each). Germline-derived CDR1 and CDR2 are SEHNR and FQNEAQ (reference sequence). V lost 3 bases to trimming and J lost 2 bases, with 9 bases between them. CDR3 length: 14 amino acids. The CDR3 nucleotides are TGTGCCAGCAGCTTTGAGGGGTACACAGATACGCAGTATTTT. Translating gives CASSFEGYTDTQYF.

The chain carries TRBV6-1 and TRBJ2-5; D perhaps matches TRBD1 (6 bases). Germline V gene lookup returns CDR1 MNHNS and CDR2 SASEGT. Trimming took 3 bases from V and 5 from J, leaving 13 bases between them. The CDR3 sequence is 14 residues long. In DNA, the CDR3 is TGTGCCAGCAGTGATCCTACAGGGCTGGAGACCCAGTACTTC. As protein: CASSDPTGLETQYF.

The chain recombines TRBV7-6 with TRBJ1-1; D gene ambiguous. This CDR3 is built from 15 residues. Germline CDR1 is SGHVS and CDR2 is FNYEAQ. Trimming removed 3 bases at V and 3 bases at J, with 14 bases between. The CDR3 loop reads CASSFPFEGDTEAFF. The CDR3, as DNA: TGTGCCAGCAGCTTCCCTTTCGAGGGAGACACTGAAGCTTTCTTT.

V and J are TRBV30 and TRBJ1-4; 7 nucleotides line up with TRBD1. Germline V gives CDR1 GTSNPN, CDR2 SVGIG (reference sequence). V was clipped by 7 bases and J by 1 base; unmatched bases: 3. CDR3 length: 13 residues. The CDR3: CAFSGGTNEKLFF. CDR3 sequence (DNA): TGTGCCTTTTCAGGGGGAACTAATGAAAAACTGTTTTTT.

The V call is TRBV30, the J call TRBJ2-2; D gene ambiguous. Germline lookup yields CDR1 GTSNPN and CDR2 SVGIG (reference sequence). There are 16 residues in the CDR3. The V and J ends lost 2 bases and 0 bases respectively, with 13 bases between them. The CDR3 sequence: CAWSPTVPANTGELFF. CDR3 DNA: TGTGCCTGGAGTCCGACGGTTCCCGCGAACACCGGGGAGCTGTTTTTT.